This T cell receptor beta chain is drawn from a study of cytomegalovirus exposure and HLA in healthy donors. About the research overall: Among about 179 million T cells, an earlier analysis found roughly 120 million unique TCR beta sequences.

Study observations and caveats: The authors listed around 150 TCR beta chains as cytomegalovirus-associated. Presence/absence analysis assumed near-uniform sequencing depth across donors.

A note on this clone: The antigen remains undetermined.

Use of 60 Vbeta and 13 Jbeta primers characterized the PCR. Data came from immunoSEQ multiplex PCR; TCRdb stores just in-frame clones and leaves some out. The table includes more than 150,000 clones, just under 80% detected once. Sample: PBMCs. The receptor comes from a young woman in good health and CMV-seronegative.

In DNA form, the CDR3 reads TGTGCCAGCAGCTTCCTCCCTACAGGGTCAGATACGCAGTATTTT. It codes for CASSFLPTGSDTQYF. This sequence joins TRBV7-9 and TRBJ2-3; TRBD1 might be the D (6 bases). The V end lost 3 bases, the J end lost 4 bases, and 14 bases lay between the germline ends. There are 15 residues in the CDR3. Per the germline V gene, CDR1 is SEHNR and CDR2 is FQNEAQ (reference sequence). The full variable domain, with the rest looked up from reference TRBV7-9 and TRBJ2-3, is DTGVSQNPRHKITKRGQNVTFRCDPISEHNRLYWYRQTLGQGPEFLTYFQNEAQLEKSRLLSDRFSAERPKGSFSTLEIQRTEQGDSAMYLCASSFLPTGSDTQYFGPGTRLTVL.